One sample yielded the 32 T cell receptor beta chains listed below, sequenced in a study of cytomegalovirus exposure and HLA in healthy donors. The PCR ran on 60 Vbeta and 13 Jbeta primers. The table came from immunoSEQ multiplex PCR; TCRdb's copy has only in-frame clones and leaves some out. Of some 86,000 clones in the sample, about 67% were seen once. The sample taken for sequencing was PBMCs. The origin of the receptors is a man aged 25-40 years in good health and CMV-seronegative.

The chain recombines TRBV10-3 with TRBJ1-4, with D perhaps matching TRBD1 (6 bases). Trimming shortened V by 8 bases and J by 0 bases, and 10 bases separated the two germline ends. CDR3 size: 14 residues. Germline lookup yields CDR1 ENHRY and CDR2 SYGVKD. CDR3 sequence: CAIGRGTTNEKLFF. The CDR3 nucleotides are TGTGCCATCGGAAGGGGGACAACTAATGAAAAACTGTTTTTT.

This rearrangement joins TRBV30 to TRBJ1-1; D is undetermined. The CDR3 loop spans 12 amino acids. Germline CDR1 reads GTSNPN; CDR2 reads SVGIG (reference sequence). V was shortened by 0 bases and J by 4 bases, with 6 bases between the two germline ends. The CDR3 reads CAWSVSGTEAFF. CDR3 coding DNA: TGTGCCTGGAGTGTTTCCGGCACTGAAGCTTTCTTT.

The V call is TRBV25-1, the J call TRBJ1-4; weak D call: TRBD1 (5 bases). CDR3 length: 16 amino acids. The germline V and J ends were trimmed by 1 base and 2 bases, with 11 bases remaining between them. The germline V gene has CDR1 MGHDK and CDR2 SYGVNS. CDR3 coding DNA: TGTGCCAGCAGTGAATTGGGGGGGTTCACTAATGAAAAACTGTTTTTT. Its translation is CASSELGGFTNEKLFF.

This clone was counted once. The chain couples TRBV7-9 to TRBJ1-2, with D hard to call. V shed 5 bases and J shed 0 bases, with 13 bases lying between them. From germline, CDR1 is SEHNR and CDR2 FQNEAQ (reference sequence). The CDR3 totals 15 residues. CDR3 sequence: CASSPPEQTNYGYTF. The CDR3 DNA follows: TGTGCCAGCAGCCCCCCCGAACAGACTAACTATGGCTACACCTTC.

V usage is TRBV28 and J usage is TRBJ2-7; tentatively, D is TRBD1 (6 bases). CDR1 is MDHEN and CDR2 is SYDVKM in the germline V gene. The CDR3 is 15 residues long. V shed 5 bases and J shed 0 bases, with 14 bases lying between them. The CDR3 loop reads CASSPGHRSSYEQYF. As DNA, the CDR3 is TGTGCCAGCAGTCCGGGACACCGGAGCTCCTACGAGCAGTACTTC.

V gene TRBV2 combines with J gene TRBJ1-4; tentative D call: TRBD1 (6 bases). The CDR3 runs 15 residues. V was trimmed by 8 bases and J by 0 bases, leaving 13 bases between them. Germline V gene lookup returns CDR1 SNHLY and CDR2 FYNNEI. In DNA form, the CDR3 reads TGTGCCAGCGGTAAGGACAGCGCAACTAATGAAAAACTGTTTTTT. As protein: CASGKDSATNEKLFF.

The chain joins TRBV5-1 to TRBJ2-3, with TRBD2 matching over 16 bases. CDR3 length equals 19 residues. The V gene's germline CDR1 is SGHRS and CDR2 YFSETQ. V was pared by 1 base and J by 1 base, with 6 bases of the junction left unmatched. For the CDR3, the DNA is TGCGCCAGCAGCTTGCTAGGAGGGACTAGCGGGGGGGGCACAGATACGCAGTATTTT. As protein: CASSLLGGTSGGGTDTQYF.

The chain combines TRBV2 with TRBJ2-4, with D possibly TRBD2 on 6 matching bases. The CDR3 loop spans 16 amino acids. CDR1 and CDR2 (germline): SNHLY, FYNNEI. V was trimmed by 1 base and J by 2 bases, leaving 12 bases between them. The CDR3 nucleotides are TGTGCCAGCAGTGAAGAAAGGCGGGGAACCAAAAACATTCAGTACTTC. Its translation is CASSEERRGTKNIQYF. Supplemented by reference TRBV2 and TRBJ2-4, the full variable domain reads EPEVTQTPSHQVTQMGQEVILRCVPISNHLYFYWYRQILGQKVEFLVSFYNNEISEKSEIFDDQFSVERPDGSNFTLKIRSTKLEDSAMYFCASSEERRGTKNIQYFGAGTRLSVL.

This chain links TRBV6-5 with TRBJ2-1; TRBD2 aligns across 8 bases. The CDR3 spans 15 residues. Trimming cost V 0 bases and J 5 bases; bases outside gene matches: 3. Germline V CDR1 and CDR2: MNHEY, SVGAGI. CDR3 coding DNA: TGTGCCAGCAGTTACTCTGGGACTAGTCACAATGAGCAGTTCTTC. It specifies CASSYSGTSHNEQFF.

This clone was found once. The chain is built from TRBV10-3 and TRBJ1-1; D remains ambiguous. There are 13 residues in the CDR3. V lost 3 bases and J lost 5, with 10 bases in between. CDR1 ENHRY and CDR2 SYGVKD come from the germline V gene. The CDR3 loop is CAISDGQKTEAFF. In nucleotides, the CDR3 is TGTGCCATCAGTGATGGTCAGAAGACTGAAGCTTTCTTT.

Only one count was recorded for this clone. The V gene is TRBV28, the J gene TRBJ2-7; D is perhaps TRBD2 (6 bases). V lost 4 bases and J lost 5, with 12 bases in between. The germline gives CDR1 MDHEN, CDR2 SYDVKM. CDR3 length: 13 residues. CDR3 sequence: CASSSGLPHEQYF. CDR3 DNA: TGTGCCAGCAGTTCGGGACTCCCCCACGAGCAGTACTTC. The full variable domain, its missing parts supplied by reference TRBV28 and TRBJ2-7, is DVKVTQSSRYLVKRTGEKVFLECVQDMDHENMFWYRQDPGLGLRLIYFSYDVKMKEKGDIPEGYSVSREKKERFSLILESASTNQTSMYLCASSSGLPHEQYFGPGTRLTVT.

The J gene is TRBJ1-1, the V gene TRBV4-1, with D possibly matching TRBD1 (6 bases). CDR1 and CDR2 from the germline V gene are MGHRA and YSYEKL. The ends were cut back, 1 base at V and 6 bases at J, with 21 bases in the middle. There are 17 residues in the CDR3. The CDR3 DNA follows: TGCGCCAGCAGCCAAGTTTCTAGGGGGGGGCCGGTCGCTGAAGCTTTCTTT. Translation gives CASSQVSRGGPVAEAFF.

This clone is a singleton in its sample. The J gene is TRBJ1-1, the V gene TRBV11-2; D is undetermined. Trimming cost V 4 bases and J 3 bases, with 9 bases left between them. Per germline, CDR1 SGHAT and CDR2 FQNNGV. The CDR3 length is 13 residues. The CDR3 DNA reads as TGTGCCAGCAGCTCCGTGGCAGACACTGAAGCTTTCTTT. Amino acid sequence: CASSSVADTEAFF.

The chain employs TRBV19 and TRBJ1-1; the match to TRBD1 covers 9 bases. Trimming cost V 1 base and J 5 bases; bases outside gene matches: 2. This CDR3 comprises 14 residues. Looked up from germline, CDR1 is LNHDA and CDR2 is SQIVND (reference sequence). CDR3 region: CASSIGQGVTEAFF. For the CDR3, the DNA is TGTGCCAGTAGTATAGGACAGGGGGTAACTGAAGCTTTCTTT.

This chain connects TRBV7-2 to TRBJ1-1; a possible D gene is TRBD1 (6 bases). The CDR3 has 12 amino acids. CDR1 is SGHTA, CDR2 FQGNSA, per germline. V lost 5 bases and J 9 bases, leaving 13 bases between the germline ends. CDR3 amino acids: CASSPAGEQAFF. DNA for the CDR3: TGTGCCAGCAGCCCGGCAGGGGAGCAAGCTTTCTTT.

The V gene is TRBV7-9, the J gene TRBJ2-1; 10 bases are a match to TRBD1. From germline, CDR1 is SEHNR and CDR2 FQNEAQ (reference sequence). Trimming took 5 bases from V and 8 from J; bases not matched to a gene: 12. The CDR3 consists of 16 residues. CDR3 coding DNA: TGTGCCAGCAGCCTCCCCCGGGACAGGGGCTTCGATGAGCAGTTCTTC. Encoded protein: CASSLPRDRGFDEQFF.

This clone showed up just a few times. The chain has TRBV28 and TRBJ1-1; D gene unclear. Trimming left V 4 bases short and J 4 bases short, with 7 bases between. Germline values: CDR1 MDHEN, CDR2 SYDVKM. CDR3 size: 12 residues. The CDR3 loop reads CASSSLSTEAFF. The CDR3 bases are TGTGCCAGCAGTTCCCTGAGCACTGAAGCTTTCTTT.

The chain joins TRBV10-3 to TRBJ2-1; D is possibly TRBD1 (5 bases). Germline lookup yields CDR1 ENHRY and CDR2 SYGVKD. The CDR3 covers 14 residues. Trimming removed 0 bases at V and 8 bases at J, with 11 bases between. Here the CDR3 reads CAISESRASDEQFF. CDR3 bases: TGTGCCATCAGTGAGTCCAGGGCATCAGATGAGCAGTTCTTC.

V usage is TRBV4-1 and J usage is TRBJ1-1; tentative D call: TRBD1 (6 bases). Per germline, CDR1 MGHRA and CDR2 YSYEKL. The CDR3 is 16 amino acids. V lost 1 base, J lost 11 bases, and 23 bases lay in between. In DNA, the CDR3 is TGCGCCAGCAGCCAAGTAACGGTTGAGAGGGGGTTGTGGGCTTTCTTT. Translated, it gives CASSQVTVERGLWAFF.

The CDR3, as DNA: TGTGCCAGCAGCTCGTCCGTAGCAGCTGGGGCCAACGTCCTGACTTTC. Protein product: CASSSSVAAGANVLTF. This chain links TRBV7-3 with TRBJ2-6; D ambiguous. In germline, CDR1 is SGHTA, CDR2 FQGTGA. V lost 4 bases and J lost 2, with 12 bases in between. The CDR3 is made up of 16 amino acids.

This clone appeared a few times. This rearrangement joins TRBV9 to TRBJ1-5; no definite D call. The V end lost 0 bases, the J end lost 7 bases, and 8 bases lay between the germline ends. The CDR3 is 13 residues long. CDR1 and CDR2 (germline): SGDLS, YYNGEE. The CDR3 here is CASSVDNIQPQHF. In DNA, the CDR3 is TGTGCCAGCAGCGTAGATAACATCCAGCCCCAGCATTTT.

The J gene is TRBJ2-3, the V gene TRBV29-1; D is unresolved. This CDR3 has 14 amino acids. Trimming took 5 bases from V and 2 from J, leaving 14 bases between them. Looked up from germline, CDR1 is SQVTM and CDR2 is ANQGSEA. This chain's CDR3 is CSVTAGGFTDTQYF. The CDR3 bases are TGCAGCGTTACCGCCGGCGGCTTCACAGATACGCAGTATTTT.

This chain uses TRBV5-1 with TRBJ2-1; TRBD1 matches 8 bases. Unmatched junction bases numbered 8, after V lost 4 bases and J lost 2 bases. CDR1 and CDR2 (germline): SGHRS, YFSETQ. This CDR3 has 16 residues. CDR3 region: CASSRQGRYAYNEQFF. As DNA, the CDR3 is TGCGCCAGCAGCAGACAGGGGCGGTATGCCTACAATGAGCAGTTCTTC.

This clone came up a few times. V gene TRBV6-4 combines with J gene TRBJ2-7; TRBD1 matches at 8 bases. CDR1 is MRHNA and CDR2 is SNTAGT in the germline V gene. CDR3 length: 15 amino acids. J lost 4 bases, V lost 6 bases, and 11 bases had no gene match. Here the CDR3 DNA reads TGTGCCAGCAGCGTCGGGACAGGCGGGGTATACGAGCAGTACTTC. Its protein product is CASSVGTGGVYEQYF.

This chain links TRBV4-3 with TRBJ1-6; TRBD1 matches 8 bases. CDR1 is LGHNA, CDR2 YSLEER, per germline. V lost 4 bases to trimming and J lost 7 bases; unmatched junction nucleotides: 3. CDR3 length equals 14 residues. The CDR3 region has the DNA TGCGCCAGCAGCCGGGACAGGCCGAATTCACCCCTCCACTTT. Protein product: CASSRDRPNSPLHF.

The J gene is TRBJ1-4, the V gene TRBV6-1; tentative D call: TRBD1 (5 bases). V dropped 5 bases and J dropped 0 bases, with 10 bases sitting between them. The CDR3 has 15 amino acids. Per germline, CDR1 MNHNS and CDR2 SASEGT. CDR3 protein: CASSPRTTTNEKLFF. The CDR3 nucleotides are TGTGCCAGCAGTCCCCGGACAACAACTAATGAAAAACTGTTTTTT.

This clone has only a few counts. The chain joins TRBV7-2 to TRBJ2-7; 9 bases match TRBD1. The CDR3 extends over 15 amino acids. Germline CDR1 SGHTA, CDR2 FQGNSA. Trimming took 5 bases from V and 6 from J; bases not matched to a gene: 11. CDR3 sequence: CASSRTGTGPAEQYF. The DNA of the CDR3 is TGTGCCAGCAGCCGAACCGGGACAGGGCCTGCCGAGCAGTACTTC.

About this clone itself: Likely a read error: the CDR3 ends without its conserved phenylalanine or tryptophan. The chain joins TRBV30 to TRBJ1-3; no firm D call. Trimming removed 4 bases at V and 7 bases at J, with 14 bases between. This CDR3 comprises 13 residues. The germline CDR1 and CDR2 sequences are GTSNPN and SVGIG (reference sequence). The CDR3 DNA sequence: TGTGCCTGGAAACGGCTAGAGTCGAACACCATATATCTT. Its translation is CAWKRLESNTIYL.

This clone was observed a single time. The CDR3 region has the DNA TGTGCCAGCAGTTCCCGGGACACCCGAACGAGCACCTTC. It yields the protein CASSSRDTRTSTF. This chain uses TRBV6-6 with TRBJ1-2, with a weak D call TRBD1 (6 bases). Trimming took 4 bases from V and 13 from J, leaving 19 bases between them. Germline-derived CDR1 and CDR2 are MNHNY and SVGAGI (reference sequence). The CDR3 covers 13 residues.

The V call is TRBV7-3, the J call TRBJ2-5, with 10 positions matching TRBD2. Trimming at V came to 8 bases and at J to 4 bases, leaving 4 bases not matched to a gene. The CDR3 contains 13 residues. Per germline, CDR1 SGHTA and CDR2 FQGTGA. The CDR3: CASGSGRGETQYF. DNA for the CDR3: TGTGCCAGCGGAAGCGGGAGGGGAGAGACCCAGTACTTC.

The V and J genes are TRBV30 and TRBJ1-1; 7 positions agree with TRBD1. Unmatched junction bases numbered 7, after V lost 2 bases and J lost 7 bases. CDR1 is GTSNPN and CDR2 is SVGIG in the germline V gene (reference sequence). The CDR3 has 13 amino acids. In DNA form, the CDR3 reads TGTGCCTGGAGTTCGACAGGGCGGTTTGAAGCTTTCTTT. Protein sequence: CAWSSTGRFEAFF.

The chain carries TRBV11-2 and TRBJ1-2; 7 positions match TRBD1. The CDR3 length is 16 residues. Losses at the gene ends were 5 bases for V and 3 bases for J; bases not matched to a gene: 12. Germline V gene lookup returns CDR1 SGHAT and CDR2 FQNNGV. The CDR3 here is CASSPLTGSRDYGYTF. For the CDR3, the DNA is TGTGCCAGCAGCCCCCTGACAGGGAGTAGGGACTATGGCTACACCTTC.